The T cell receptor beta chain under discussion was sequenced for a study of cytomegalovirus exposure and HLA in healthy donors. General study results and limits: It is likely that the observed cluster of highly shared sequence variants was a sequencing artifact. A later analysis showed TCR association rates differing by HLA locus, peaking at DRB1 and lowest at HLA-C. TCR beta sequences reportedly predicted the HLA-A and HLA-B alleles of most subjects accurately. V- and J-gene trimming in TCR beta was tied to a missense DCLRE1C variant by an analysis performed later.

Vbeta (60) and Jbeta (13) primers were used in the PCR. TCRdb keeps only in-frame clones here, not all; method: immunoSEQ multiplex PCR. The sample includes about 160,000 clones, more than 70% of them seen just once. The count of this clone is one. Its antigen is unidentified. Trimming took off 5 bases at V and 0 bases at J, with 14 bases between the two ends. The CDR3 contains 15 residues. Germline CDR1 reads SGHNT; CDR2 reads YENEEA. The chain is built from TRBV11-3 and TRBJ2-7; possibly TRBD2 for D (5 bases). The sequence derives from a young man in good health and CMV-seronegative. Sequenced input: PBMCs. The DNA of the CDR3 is TGTGCCAGCAGCCTGAGGATGGGGAGCTCCTACGAGCAGTACTTC. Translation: CASSLRMGSSYEQYF.